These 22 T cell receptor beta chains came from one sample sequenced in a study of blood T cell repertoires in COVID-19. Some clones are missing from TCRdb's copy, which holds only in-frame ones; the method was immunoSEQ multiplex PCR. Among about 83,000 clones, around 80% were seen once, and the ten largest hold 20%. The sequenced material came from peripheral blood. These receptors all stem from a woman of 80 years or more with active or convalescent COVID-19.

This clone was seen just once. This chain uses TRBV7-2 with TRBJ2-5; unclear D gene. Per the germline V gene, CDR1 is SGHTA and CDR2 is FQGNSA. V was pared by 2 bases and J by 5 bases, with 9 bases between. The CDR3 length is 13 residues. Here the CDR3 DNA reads TGTGCCAGCAGCTTATCAAGCCGGGAGACCCAGTACTTC. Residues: CASSLSSRETQYF.

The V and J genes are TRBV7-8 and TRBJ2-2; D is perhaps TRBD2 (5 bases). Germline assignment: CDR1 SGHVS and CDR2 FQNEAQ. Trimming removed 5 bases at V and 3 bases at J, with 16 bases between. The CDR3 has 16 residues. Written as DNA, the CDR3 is TGTGCCAGCAGCCCGGTGGGAGACCCGGACACCGGGGAGCTGTTTTTT. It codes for CASSPVGDPDTGELFF. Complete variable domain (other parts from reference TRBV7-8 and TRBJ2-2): GAGVSQSPRYKVAKRGQDVALRCDPISGHVSLFWYQQALGQGPEFLTYFQNEAQLDKSGLPSDRFFAERPEGSVSTLKIQRTQQEDSAVYLCASSPVGDPDTGELFFGEGSRLTVL.

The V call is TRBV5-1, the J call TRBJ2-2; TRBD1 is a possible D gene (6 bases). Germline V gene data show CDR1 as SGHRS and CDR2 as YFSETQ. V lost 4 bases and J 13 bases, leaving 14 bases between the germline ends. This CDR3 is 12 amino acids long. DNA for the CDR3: TGCGCCAGCAGCGAGGCTGGCAGGGGGCTGTTTTTT. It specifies CASSEAGRGLFF.

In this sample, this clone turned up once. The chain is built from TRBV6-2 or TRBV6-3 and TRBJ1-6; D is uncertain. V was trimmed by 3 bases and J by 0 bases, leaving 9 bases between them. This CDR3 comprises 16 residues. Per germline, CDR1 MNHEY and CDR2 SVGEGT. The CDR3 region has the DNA TGTGCCAGCAGTTATGGCGGGTTCTCCTATAATTCACCCCTCCACTTT. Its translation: CASSYGGFSYNSPLHF.

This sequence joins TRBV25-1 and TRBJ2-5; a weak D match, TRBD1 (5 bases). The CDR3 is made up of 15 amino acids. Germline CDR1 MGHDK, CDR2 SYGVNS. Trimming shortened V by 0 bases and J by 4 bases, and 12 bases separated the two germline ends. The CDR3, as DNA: TGTGCCAGCAGTGAATATGGCAGGGTAGGAGAGACCCAGTACTTC. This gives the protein CASSEYGRVGETQYF.

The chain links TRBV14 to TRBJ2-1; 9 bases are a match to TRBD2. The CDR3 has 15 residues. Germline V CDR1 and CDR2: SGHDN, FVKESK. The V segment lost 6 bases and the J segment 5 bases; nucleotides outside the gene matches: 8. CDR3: CASSPSGGTNNEQFF. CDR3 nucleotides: TGTGCCAGCAGTCCAAGCGGGGGGACTAACAATGAGCAGTTCTTC.

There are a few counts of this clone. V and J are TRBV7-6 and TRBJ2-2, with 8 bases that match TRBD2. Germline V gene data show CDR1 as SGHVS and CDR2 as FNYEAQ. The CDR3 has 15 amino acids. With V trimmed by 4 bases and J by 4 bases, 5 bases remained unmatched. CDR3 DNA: TGTGCCAGCAGCTCAGTAGCGGGGTTCACCGGGGAGCTGTTTTTT. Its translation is CASSSVAGFTGELFF.

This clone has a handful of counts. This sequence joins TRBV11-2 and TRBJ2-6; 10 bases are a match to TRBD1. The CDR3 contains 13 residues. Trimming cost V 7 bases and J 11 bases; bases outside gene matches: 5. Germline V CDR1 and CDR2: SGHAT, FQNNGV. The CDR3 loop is CASTTDRGDVLTF. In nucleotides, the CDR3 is TGTGCCAGCACCACGGACAGGGGGGACGTCCTGACTTTC.

The CDR3 loop reads CASSLRLAASYNEQFF. CDR3 in DNA: TGTGCCAGCAGCCTCAGACTAGCGGCCTCCTACAATGAGCAGTTCTTC. The gene calls are TRBV7-9 and TRBJ2-1; 9 nucleotides align to TRBD2. After removal of 5 bases from V and 0 bases from J, the junction contained 5 bases not matched to a gene. The CDR3 is made up of 16 amino acids. In germline, CDR1 is SEHNR, CDR2 FQNEAQ (reference sequence).

In nucleotides, the CDR3 is TGTGCCAGCAGCACGACAGGGTTGGGAGAAAAACTGTTTTTT. Its translation is CASSTTGLGEKLFF. J is TRBJ1-4 and V is TRBV5-6; 7 bases map to TRBD1. The CDR3 is 14 residues long. The V gene end was trimmed by 4 bases and the J gene end by 8 bases; junction bases not matched to a gene: 8. Germline CDR1 SGHDT, CDR2 YYEEEE.

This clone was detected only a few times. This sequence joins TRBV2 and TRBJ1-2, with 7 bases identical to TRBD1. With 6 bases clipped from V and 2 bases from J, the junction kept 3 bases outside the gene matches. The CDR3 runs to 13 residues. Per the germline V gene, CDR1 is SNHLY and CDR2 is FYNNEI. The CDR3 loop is CASRDRSNYGYTF. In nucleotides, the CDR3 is TGTGCCAGCAGGGACAGGTCGAACTATGGCTACACCTTC.

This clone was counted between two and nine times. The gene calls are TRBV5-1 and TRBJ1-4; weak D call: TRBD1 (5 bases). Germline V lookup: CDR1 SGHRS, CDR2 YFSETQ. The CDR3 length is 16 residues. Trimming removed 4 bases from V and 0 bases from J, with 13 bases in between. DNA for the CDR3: TGCGCCAGCAGCCGGGACTCGGTTGCAACTAATGAAAAACTGTTTTTT. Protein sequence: CASSRDSVATNEKLFF.

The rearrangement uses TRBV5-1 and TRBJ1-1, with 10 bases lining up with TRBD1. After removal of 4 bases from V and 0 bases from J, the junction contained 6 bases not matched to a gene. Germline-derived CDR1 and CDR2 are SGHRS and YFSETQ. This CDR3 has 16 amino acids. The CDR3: CASSLGTGVLNTEAFF. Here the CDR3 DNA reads TGCGCCAGCAGCCTGGGGACAGGGGTTTTGAACACTGAAGCTTTCTTT. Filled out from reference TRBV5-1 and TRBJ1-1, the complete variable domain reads KAGVTQTPRYLIKTRGQQVTLSCSPISGHRSVSWYQQTPGQGLQFLFEYFSETQRNKGNFPGRFSGRQFSNSRSEMNVSTLELGDSALYLCASSLGTGVLNTEAFFGQGTRLTVV.

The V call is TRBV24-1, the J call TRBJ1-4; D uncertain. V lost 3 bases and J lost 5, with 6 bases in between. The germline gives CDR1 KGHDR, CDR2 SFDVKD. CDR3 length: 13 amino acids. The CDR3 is CATSDTANEKLFF. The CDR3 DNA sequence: TGTGCCACCAGTGATACTGCGAATGAAAAACTGTTTTTT.

The CDR3 reads CASSQDRAGLGTDTQYF. For the CDR3, the DNA is TGCGCCAGCAGCCAAGATCGGGCAGGGTTAGGCACAGATACGCAGTATTTT. The genes are TRBV4-3 and TRBJ2-3; the D gene is possibly TRBD1 (5 bases). This CDR3 comprises 17 residues. Germline CDR1 reads LGHNA; CDR2 reads YSLEER. V shed 0 bases and J shed 1 base, with 14 bases lying between them.

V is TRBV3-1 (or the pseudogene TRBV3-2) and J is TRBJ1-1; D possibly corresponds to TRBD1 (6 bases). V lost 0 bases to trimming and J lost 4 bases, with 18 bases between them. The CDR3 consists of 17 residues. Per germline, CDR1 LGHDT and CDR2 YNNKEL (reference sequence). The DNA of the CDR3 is TGTGCCAGCAGCCAAGATCCTCTGGGGGCAGGGGCCACTGAAGCTTTCTTT. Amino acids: CASSQDPLGAGATEAFF.

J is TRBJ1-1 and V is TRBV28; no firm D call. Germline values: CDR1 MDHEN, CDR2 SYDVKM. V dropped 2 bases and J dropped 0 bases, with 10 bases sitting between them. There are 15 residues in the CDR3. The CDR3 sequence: CASSLRGLVNTEAFF. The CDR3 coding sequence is TGTGCCAGCAGTTTAAGAGGACTAGTGAACACTGAAGCTTTCTTT. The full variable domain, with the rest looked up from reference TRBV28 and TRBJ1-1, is DVKVTQSSRYLVKRTGEKVFLECVQDMDHENMFWYRQDPGLGLRLIYFSYDVKMKEKGDIPEGYSVSREKKERFSLILESASTNQTSMYLCASSLRGLVNTEAFFGQGTRLTVV.

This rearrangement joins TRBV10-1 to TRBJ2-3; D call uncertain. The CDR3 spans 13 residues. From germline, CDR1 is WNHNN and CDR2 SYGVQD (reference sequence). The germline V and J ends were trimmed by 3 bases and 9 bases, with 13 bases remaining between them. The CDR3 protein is CASSEDIVGTQYF. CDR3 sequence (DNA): TGCGCCAGCAGTGAAGATATTGTGGGCACGCAGTATTTT.

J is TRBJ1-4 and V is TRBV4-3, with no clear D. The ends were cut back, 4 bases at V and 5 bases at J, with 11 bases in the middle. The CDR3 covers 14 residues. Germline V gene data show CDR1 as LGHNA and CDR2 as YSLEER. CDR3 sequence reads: CASSRGGVNEKLFF. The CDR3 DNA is TGCGCCAGCAGCCGGGGAGGAGTAAATGAAAAACTGTTTTTT.

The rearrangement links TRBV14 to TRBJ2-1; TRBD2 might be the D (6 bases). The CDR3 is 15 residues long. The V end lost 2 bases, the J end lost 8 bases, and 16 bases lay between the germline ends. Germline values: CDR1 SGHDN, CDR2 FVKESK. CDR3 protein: CASSQLRSPGDEQFF. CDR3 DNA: TGTGCCAGCAGCCAACTCCGCTCCCCGGGGGATGAGCAGTTCTTC.

The CDR3 nucleotides read TGTGCCAGCAGTGATGCCCCATACAGCTCTGGAAACACCATATATTTT. This translates into CASSDAPYSSGNTIYF. The chain is built from TRBV6-1 and TRBJ1-3; D uncertain. CDR1 and CDR2 (germline): MNHNS, SASEGT. The V gene lost 3 bases and the J gene lost 0 bases, with 12 bases spanning the gap. CDR3 length: 16 residues.

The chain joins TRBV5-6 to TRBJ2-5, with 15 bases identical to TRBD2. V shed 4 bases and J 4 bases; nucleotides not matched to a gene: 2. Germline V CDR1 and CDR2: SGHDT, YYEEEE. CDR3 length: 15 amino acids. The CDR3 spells CASSPGLAGGETQYF. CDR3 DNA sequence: TGTGCCAGCAGCCCGGGACTAGCGGGAGGAGAGACCCAGTACTTC.